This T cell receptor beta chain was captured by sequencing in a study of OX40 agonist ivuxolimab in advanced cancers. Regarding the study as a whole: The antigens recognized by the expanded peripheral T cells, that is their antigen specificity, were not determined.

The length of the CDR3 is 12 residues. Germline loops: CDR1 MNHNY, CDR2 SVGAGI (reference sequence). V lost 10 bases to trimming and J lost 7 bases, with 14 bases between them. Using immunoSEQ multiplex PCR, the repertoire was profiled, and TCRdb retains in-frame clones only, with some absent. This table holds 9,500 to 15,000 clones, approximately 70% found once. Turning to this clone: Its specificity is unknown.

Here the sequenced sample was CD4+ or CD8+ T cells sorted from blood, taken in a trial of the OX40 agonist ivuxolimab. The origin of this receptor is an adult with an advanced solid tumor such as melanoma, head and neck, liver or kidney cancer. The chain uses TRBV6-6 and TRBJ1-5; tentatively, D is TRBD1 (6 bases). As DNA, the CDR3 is TGTGCCATCAGCGAGGGGGGCCAGCCCCAGCATTTT. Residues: CAISEGGQPQHF.